The sequence of this T cell receptor (beta chain) was determined in a study of early T cells in non-severe SARS-CoV-2 infection. This clonotype was detected only a few times. Germline CDR1 is MNHNS and CDR2 is SASEGT. The CDR3 consists of 12 residues. Trimming removed 5 bases from V and 6 bases from J; junction bases left unmatched: 3. TCRdb reprocessed the 5' RACE reads via MiXCR and lists one record per CDR3 protein. The data hold about 80,000 distinct CDR3 sequences, with around 11% observed a single time. Material for sequencing was whole blood. This clonotype originated in an adult who was a healthcare worker with PCR-confirmed SARS-CoV-2 infection or an uninfected control (not recorded which). The chain combines TRBV6-1 with TRBJ1-1; 7 bases are a match to TRBD1. The CDR3 nucleotides read TGTGCCAGCAGTTACAGGGGAGCTGAAGCTTTCTTT. As protein: CASSYRGAEAFF.